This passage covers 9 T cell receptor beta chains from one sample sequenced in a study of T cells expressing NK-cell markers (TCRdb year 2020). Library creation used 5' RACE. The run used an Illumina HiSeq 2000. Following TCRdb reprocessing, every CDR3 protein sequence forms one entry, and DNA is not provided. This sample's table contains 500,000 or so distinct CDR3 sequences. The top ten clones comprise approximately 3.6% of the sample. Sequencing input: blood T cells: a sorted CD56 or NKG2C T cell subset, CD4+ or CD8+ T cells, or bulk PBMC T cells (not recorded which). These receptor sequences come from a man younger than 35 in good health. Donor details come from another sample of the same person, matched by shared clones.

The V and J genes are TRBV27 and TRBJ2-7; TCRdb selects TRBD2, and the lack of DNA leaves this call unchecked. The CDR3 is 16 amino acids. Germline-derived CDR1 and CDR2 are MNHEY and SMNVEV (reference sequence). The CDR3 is CASSSLGTSEGSGQYF.

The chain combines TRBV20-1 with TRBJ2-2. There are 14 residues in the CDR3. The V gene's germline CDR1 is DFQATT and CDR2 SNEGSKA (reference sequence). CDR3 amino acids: CSAASDRSPGELFF.

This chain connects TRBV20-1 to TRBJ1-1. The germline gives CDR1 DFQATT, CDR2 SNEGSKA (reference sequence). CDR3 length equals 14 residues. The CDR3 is CSARGQPSNTEAFF.

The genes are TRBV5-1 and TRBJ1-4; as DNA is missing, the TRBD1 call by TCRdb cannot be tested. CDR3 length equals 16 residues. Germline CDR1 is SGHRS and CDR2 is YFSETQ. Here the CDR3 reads CASSSGQGAANEKLFF.

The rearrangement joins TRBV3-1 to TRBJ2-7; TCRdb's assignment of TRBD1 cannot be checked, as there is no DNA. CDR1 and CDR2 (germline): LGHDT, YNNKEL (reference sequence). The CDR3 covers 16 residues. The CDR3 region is CASSQGGTGGLGEQYF.

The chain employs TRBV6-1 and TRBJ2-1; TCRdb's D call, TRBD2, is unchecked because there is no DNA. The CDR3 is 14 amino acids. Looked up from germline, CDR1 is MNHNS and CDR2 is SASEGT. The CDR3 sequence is CASMRGLAYNEQFF.

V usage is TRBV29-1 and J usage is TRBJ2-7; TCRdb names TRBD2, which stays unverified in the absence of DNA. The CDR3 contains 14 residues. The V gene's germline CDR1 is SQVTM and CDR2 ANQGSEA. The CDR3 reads CSVAGLAGRNEQYF.

The CDR3 loop reads CASSQRGSGREETQYF. The chain carries TRBV3-1 and TRBJ2-5; the TRBD2 assignment by TCRdb is unverifiable without DNA. The CDR3 is 16 amino acids. Germline loops: CDR1 LGHDT, CDR2 YNNKEL (reference sequence).

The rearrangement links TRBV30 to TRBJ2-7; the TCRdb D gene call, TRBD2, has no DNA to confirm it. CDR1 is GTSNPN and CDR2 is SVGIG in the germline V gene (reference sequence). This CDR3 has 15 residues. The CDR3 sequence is CAWNPPGGPAYEQYF.